These 22 T cell receptor beta chains originate from one sample sequenced in a study of blood T cell repertoires in COVID-19. Assay used: immunoSEQ multiplex PCR; TCRdb lists only in-frame clones, some missing. This sample has 150,000 to 200,000 clones, with 88% found just once. The sequenced sample consisted of PBMCs or T cells enriched from blood (not recorded which). These receptors were taken from a woman aged 18-29 years who had recovered from COVID-19.

The V and J genes are TRBV2 and TRBJ1-2; tentatively, D is TRBD1 (6 bases). There are 11 residues in the CDR3. V was cut by 6 bases and J by 4 bases, with 6 bases left in between. Germline V gives CDR1 SNHLY, CDR2 FYNNEI. The CDR3 region is CASRGAYGYTF. The CDR3 coding sequence is TGTGCCAGCAGGGGGGCCTATGGCTACACCTTC.

The chain recombines TRBV2 with TRBJ2-7; possible D gene TRBD2, 5 bases. The CDR3 spans 15 residues. The germline V and J ends were trimmed by 2 bases and 2 bases, with 13 bases remaining between them. Germline V gene data show CDR1 as SNHLY and CDR2 as FYNNEI. CDR3 region: CASSERGSLAYEQYF. As DNA, the CDR3 is TGTGCCAGCAGTGAAAGAGGGAGCCTTGCCTACGAGCAGTACTTC.

The chain is built from TRBV6-5 and TRBJ2-7, with a possible D match to TRBD1 (5 bases). Germline CDR1 is MNHEY and CDR2 is SVGAGI. Between the trimmed V and J ends, which lost 2 bases and 3 bases, there was a span of 8 bases. The CDR3 is made up of 13 amino acids. The CDR3 DNA reads TGTGCCAGCAGTTACAGGGGCGACTACGAGCAGTACTTC. Protein sequence: CASSYRGDYEQYF.

The genes are TRBV7-6 and TRBJ2-7, with TRBD2 as a possible D gene (7 bases). Trimming shortened V by 5 bases and J by 7 bases, and 24 bases separated the two germline ends. Germline loops: CDR1 SGHVS, CDR2 FNYEAQ. The CDR3 length is 16 residues. CDR3 sequence: CASSPTRGGGTGEQYF. The CDR3, as DNA: TGTGCCAGCAGCCCCACTCGGGGCGGGGGCACCGGGGAGCAGTACTTC.

This rearrangement joins TRBV24-1 to TRBJ1-4; D gene unclear. CDR3 length: 12 amino acids. Between the trimmed V and J ends, which lost 8 bases and 8 bases, there was a span of 11 bases. CDR1 KGHDR and CDR2 SFDVKD come from the germline V gene. The CDR3 reads CATKQIQEKLFF. DNA of the CDR3: TGTGCCACCAAACAGATTCAAGAAAAACTGTTTTTT.

A note on this clone: The sample carries other DNA sequences with the same CDR3. The rearrangement uses TRBV5-1 and TRBJ2-7; 13 bases line up with TRBD2. The CDR3 has 15 residues. Germline-derived CDR1 and CDR2 are SGHRS and YFSETQ. V lost 4 bases and J lost 7; bases outside the gene matches: 8. CDR3: CASSETSGRVSEQYF. CDR3 nucleotide sequence: TGCGCCAGCAGCGAAACTAGCGGGAGGGTTAGTGAGCAGTACTTC. The full variable domain, with the rest looked up from reference TRBV5-1 and TRBJ2-7, is KAGVTQTPRYLIKTRGQQVTLSCSPISGHRSVSWYQQTPGQGLQFLFEYFSETQRNKGNFPGRFSGRQFSNSRSEMNVSTLELGDSALYLCASSETSGRVSEQYFGPGTRLTVT.

The J gene is TRBJ2-7, the V gene TRBV6-2 or TRBV6-3; D is possibly TRBD2 (6 bases). This CDR3 is 16 amino acids long. Germline CDR1 is MNHEY and CDR2 is SVGEGT. Deletions cut 0 bases from V and 5 bases from J, with 17 bases between. The CDR3 sequence is CASSYSLQGGLDEQYF. The CDR3 DNA follows: TGTGCCAGCAGTTACTCGCTGCAGGGAGGATTAGACGAGCAGTACTTC.

The chain combines TRBV9 with TRBJ2-3, with TRBD2 identical over 7 bases. Germline loops: CDR1 SGDLS, CDR2 YYNGEE. Trimming at V came to 3 bases and at J to 3 bases, leaving 10 bases not matched to a gene. The CDR3 totals 16 residues. DNA for the CDR3: TGTGCCAGCAGCGCGACCTCGGCTAGCGGAACAGATACGCAGTATTTT. Translated: CASSATSASGTDTQYF. The variable domain in full, completed from reference TRBV9 and TRBJ2-3, reads DSGVTQTPKHLITATGQRVTLRCSPRSGDLSVYWYQQSLDQGLQFLIQYYNGEERAKGNILERFSAQQFPDLHSELNLSSLELGDSALYFCASSATSASGTDTQYFGPGTRLTVL.

The chain carries TRBV3-1 (or the pseudogene TRBV3-2) and TRBJ2-1, with TRBD2 as a possible D gene (6 bases). The CDR3 totals 16 residues. Trimming stripped 1 base from V and 8 bases from J, with 18 bases between. The germline gives CDR1 LGHDT, CDR2 YNNKEL (reference sequence). The CDR3 DNA sequence: TGTGCCAGCAGCCAAGGCCCATCCGCCTGGGGGGATGAGCAGTTCTTC. It specifies CASSQGPSAWGDEQFF.

A note on this clone: The junction shows a germline mismatch at one end, possibly a read error. V is TRBV7-7 and J is TRBJ2-2, with D possibly matching TRBD2 (6 bases). Germline CDR1 is SSHAT and CDR2 is FNYEAQ (reference sequence). This CDR3 is 16 amino acids long. CDR3 loop: CASSVGGAPNTGELFF. The CDR3 DNA is TGTGCTAGCAGCGTCGGGGGAGCCCCCAACACCGGGGAGCTGTTTTTT.

The rearrangement links TRBV9 to TRBJ2-3, with TRBD2 matching over 8 bases. This CDR3 is 15 amino acids long. V lost 3 bases to trimming and J lost 6 bases; unmatched junction nucleotides: 9. Per the germline V gene, CDR1 is SGDLS and CDR2 is YYNGEE. The CDR3, as DNA: TGTGCCAGCAGCGGACGTTTGGCGGGGGGTGATACGCAGTATTTT. Protein: CASSGRLAGGDTQYF.

In its sample, this clone was seen once. This chain uses TRBV18 with TRBJ2-7; TRBD2 is a possible D gene (6 bases). Germline assignment: CDR1 KGHSH and CDR2 LQKENI. CDR3 length: 15 amino acids. With 6 bases removed from V and 2 bases from J, the gap between germline ends came to 17 bases. The CDR3 bases are TGTGCCAGCTCGCTCGGAGGGACCCCAACCTACGAGCAGTACTTC. It is translated as CASSLGGTPTYEQYF. Drawing the rest from reference TRBV18 and TRBJ2-7, the complete variable domain is NAGVMQNPRHLVRRRGQEARLRCSPMKGHSHVYWYRQLPEEGLKFMVYLQKENIIDESGMPKERFSAEFPKEGPSILRIQQVVRGDSAAYFCASSLGGTPTYEQYFGPGTRLTVT.

The CDR3 sequence: CASSDSPNQPQHF. The CDR3 DNA sequence: TGTGCCAGCAGTGACTCTCCGAATCAGCCCCAGCATTTT. The rearrangement links TRBV2 to TRBJ1-5; D not certain. The CDR3 consists of 13 residues. With 3 bases removed from V and 4 bases from J, the gap between germline ends came to 7 bases. CDR1 and CDR2 from the germline V gene are SNHLY and FYNNEI.

The rearrangement joins TRBV7-2 to TRBJ2-3; unclear D gene. V lost 5 bases and J lost 0, with 12 bases in between. This CDR3 comprises 15 residues. Germline loops: CDR1 SGHTA, CDR2 FQGNSA. CDR3 bases: TGTGCCAGCAGCCCCAGGCTACCAAGCACAGATACGCAGTATTTT. Translated, it gives CASSPRLPSTDTQYF.

This clone was counted only a few times. V usage is TRBV19 and J usage is TRBJ1-4; 8 bases line up with TRBD1. Germline CDR1 is LNHDA and CDR2 is SQIVND (reference sequence). Trimming removed 5 bases from V and 7 bases from J; junction bases left unmatched: 12. There are 16 residues in the CDR3. The CDR3 protein is CASSGGQVGSGEKLFF. The DNA for the CDR3 is TGTGCCAGTAGTGGGGGACAGGTGGGTTCCGGTGAAAAACTGTTTTTT.

The rearrangement uses TRBV6-1 and TRBJ1-5, with D possibly TRBD1 on 5 matching bases. The germline V and J ends were trimmed by 1 base and 0 bases, with 7 bases remaining between them. The CDR3 has 15 residues. Germline V lookup: CDR1 MNHNS, CDR2 SASEGT. CDR3 in amino acids: CASSEVGVSNQPQHF. CDR3 DNA: TGTGCCAGCAGTGAAGTAGGGGTTAGCAATCAGCCCCAGCATTTT.

The rearrangement uses TRBV19 and TRBJ1-5, with TRBD1 matching over 7 bases. The CDR3 length is 15 residues. Germline V gene sequence: CDR1 LNHDA, CDR2 SQIVND (reference sequence). The V gene end was trimmed by 7 bases and the J gene end by 6 bases; junction bases not matched to a gene: 12. Here the CDR3 DNA reads TGTGCCAGTACGCACCGACAGGGTTTGGGTCAGCCCCAGCATTTT. It specifies CASTHRQGLGQPQHF.

This sequence joins TRBV28 and TRBJ1-1, with no clear D. CDR3 length: 16 amino acids. Germline V gene lookup returns CDR1 MDHEN and CDR2 SYDVKM. V was shortened by 6 bases and J by 0 bases, with 17 bases between the two germline ends. The CDR3 spells CASSPTQLILNTEAFF. The CDR3 DNA sequence: TGTGCCAGCAGCCCCACCCAGTTAATTCTGAACACTGAAGCTTTCTTT.

This sequence joins TRBV29-1 and TRBJ2-5, with D tentatively TRBD1 (6 bases). Germline V gene sequence: CDR1 SQVTM, CDR2 ANQGSEA. The CDR3 loop spans 14 amino acids. The V end was cut by 0 bases, the J end by 5 bases, with 13 bases between. In DNA form, the CDR3 reads TGCAGCGTTGAAGATCTGGGGGCCGGGGAGACCCAGTACTTC. This gives the protein CSVEDLGAGETQYF.

This chain joins TRBV5-5 and TRBJ2-7; 8 bases match TRBD1. Germline V gene lookup returns CDR1 SGHKS and CDR2 YYEKEE (reference sequence). J was trimmed by 0 bases and V by 5 bases; bases with no gene match: 7. The CDR3 loop spans 15 amino acids. The CDR3 is CASREGQASSYEQYF. CDR3 nucleotide sequence: TGTGCCAGCAGGGAGGGACAGGCGAGCTCCTACGAGCAGTACTTC. Full variable domain (missing parts from reference TRBV5-5 and TRBJ2-7): DAGVTQSPTHLIKTRGQQVTLRCSPISGHKSVSWYQQVLGQGPQFIFQYYEKEERGRGNFPDRFSARQFPNYSSELNVNALLLGDSALYLCASREGQASSYEQYFGPGTRLTVT.

V is TRBV7-9 and J is TRBJ2-1, with 10 bases that match TRBD1. Unmatched junction bases numbered 2, after V lost 4 bases and J lost 8 bases. Germline V gene data show CDR1 as SEHNR and CDR2 as FQNEAQ (reference sequence). CDR3 size: 13 residues. The CDR3 sequence: CASSWDRGHEQFF. For the CDR3, the DNA is TGTGCCAGCAGCTGGGACAGGGGCCATGAGCAGTTCTTC.

This chain links TRBV13 with TRBJ2-7; D unresolved. Germline CDR1 reads PRHDT; CDR2 reads FYEKMQ (reference sequence). This CDR3 contains 14 residues. The V end lost 2 bases, the J end lost 4 bases, and 12 bases lay between the germline ends. The CDR3: CASSLSGARYEQYF. DNA for the CDR3: TGTGCCAGCAGCTTAAGTGGAGCAAGGTACGAGCAGTACTTC.